The source of this TCR beta chain is a study of T cell repertoires in cytomegalovirus infection. Background on the study: Both CMV infection and a matching HLA type were indicated by public TCR beta signatures. Study results and caveats: HLA-C-restricted, CMV-specific TCR beta clonotypes were dominant ex vivo. Frequencies of public TCR beta families were cumulated, and this identified carriers of CMV plus the relevant HLA.

The V gene lost 0 bases and the J gene lost 2 bases, with 11 bases spanning the gap. CDR1 LGHNA and CDR2 YNFKEQ come from the germline V gene. This CDR3 region has 15 residues. TCRdb re-derived calls from the reads in MiXCR, one entry per CDR3 protein. The data hold some 100,000 distinct CDR3 sequences, with 20% to 25% observed a single time. Comments on this clonotype: Its target is not known.

The sequencing input was CD8+ T cells from PBMCs. The TCR sequence derives from a human donor in good health (CMV status not recorded). Some clones in this sample may be carry-over from other donors' samples. The gene calls are TRBV4-2 and TRBJ2-7; D unresolved. The DNA of the CDR3 is TGTGCCAGCAGCCAAGAGGTAGCTGGTACCTACGAGCAGTACTTC. This codes for CASSQEVAGTYEQYF.